This T cell receptor (beta chain) was retrieved from a study of post-analysis software for immune sequencing data. Study overall: The patients showed relapsing-remitting, secondary progressive and progressive-relapsing multiple sclerosis courses.

Germline lookup yields CDR1 MNHNS and CDR2 SASEGT. The CDR3 is 17 amino acids. Trimming removed 7 bases from V and 0 bases from J, with 16 bases in between. This clonotype has just a few counts. What it binds is not known. Overall study findings and caveats: With TRBV5-6, TRBV5-1 and TRBV20-1 included, about five TRBV segments were more frequent in patients than in controls. Significantly lower normalized Chao1 diversity was seen in multiple sclerosis patients than in controls.

The TCR beta cDNA libraries carried unique molecular identifiers. TCRdb reprocessed the PCR reads with MiXCR, giving one entry per CDR3 protein. This sample has more than 350,000 distinct CDR3 sequences; 30% to 40% occur once, and the top ten carry approximately 7.6%. The chain combines TRBV6-1 with TRBJ1-6, with D maybe TRBD1 (6 bases). The specimen sequenced was blood. This TCR came from a girl aged 2-10 years with multiple sclerosis. The DNA of the CDR3 is TGTGCCAGCAATCAACAGGGTGCGAGCTCCTATAATTCACCCCTCCACTTT. It encodes CASNQQGASSYNSPLHF.